This T cell receptor (beta chain) derives from a study of shared clonotypes between healthy human individuals. Findings of the study overall: Genetic and exposure-history diversity was limited by the small donor number. Clonotype sharing levels among donors were expected to vary with sequencing depth.

As to this clone: The antigen remains undetermined.

Data came from immunoSEQ multiplex PCR; TCRdb stores just in-frame clones and leaves some out. Among 400,000 to 500,000 clones listed, over 60% were seen once. This receptor was identified in a woman aged 35 to 49 in good health. Some clones in this sample may be carry-over from other donors' samples. Sample: PBMCs.

Here the CDR3 reads CASSSAPGGLTEAFF. In DNA, the CDR3 is TGCGCCAGCAGCTCGGCCCCGGGGGGGCTCACTGAAGCTTTCTTT. V usage is TRBV5-1 and J usage is TRBJ1-1, with D possibly being TRBD1 (6 bases). The V gene lost 3 bases and the J gene lost 4 bases, with 16 bases spanning the gap. CDR3 length equals 15 residues. From germline, CDR1 is SGHRS and CDR2 YFSETQ.